This entry lists 15 T cell receptor beta chains sequenced from one sample in a study of OX40 agonist ivuxolimab in advanced cancers. The repertoire was sequenced with immunoSEQ multiplex PCR; TCRdb's copy has only in-frame clones and lacks some. Of 100,000 or so clones listed, 86% are singletons. The sample was CD4+ or CD8+ T cells sorted from blood, taken in a trial of the OX40 agonist ivuxolimab. These receptors were taken from an adult with an advanced solid tumor such as melanoma, head and neck, liver or kidney cancer.

The chain uses TRBV18 and TRBJ1-5; weak D call: TRBD1 (6 bases). This CDR3 has 16 amino acids. Trimming pared 4 bases from V and 6 bases from J, leaving 19 bases between. Germline V gene lookup returns CDR1 KGHSH and CDR2 LQKENI. The CDR3 DNA follows: TGTGCCAGCTCACTACAGGTAACAGGGTCGGGTCAGCCCCAGCATTTT. Its protein product is CASSLQVTGSGQPQHF.

The chain links TRBV5-4 to TRBJ2-1, with 8 bases identical to TRBD2. With 0 bases clipped from V and 0 bases from J, the junction kept 5 bases outside the gene matches. Per the germline V gene, CDR1 is SGHNT and CDR2 is YYREEE (reference sequence). The CDR3 loop spans 17 amino acids. The CDR3 nucleotides read TGTGCCAGCAGCTTGGCGGGGGGGCCTCTCTCCTACAATGAGCAGTTCTTC. Encoded protein: CASSLAGGPLSYNEQFF. The variable domain in full, with the rest retrieved from reference TRBV5-4 and TRBJ2-1, is ETGVTQSPTHLIKTRGQQVTLRCSSQSGHNTVSWYQQALGQGPQFIFQYYREEENGRGNFPPRFSGLQFPNYSSELNVNALELDDSALYLCASSLAGGPLSYNEQFFGPGTRLTVL.

Here the CDR3 reads CASSSNYGGELFF. The CDR3 nucleotides are TGTGCCAGCAGCTCGAATTATGGCGGGGAGCTGTTTTTT. The chain links TRBV7-2 to TRBJ2-2; D ambiguous. Deletions cut 4 bases from V and 7 bases from J, with 10 bases between. Germline-derived CDR1 and CDR2 are SGHTA and FQGNSA. CDR3 length: 13 residues.

This clone was detected once. The J gene is TRBJ2-1, the V gene TRBV7-8; D gene ambiguous. V dropped 5 bases and J dropped 5 bases, with 10 bases sitting between them. This CDR3 comprises 13 residues. Germline CDR1 is SGHVS and CDR2 is FQNEAQ. DNA for the CDR3: TGTGCCAGCAGCCCAAATCAGCACAATGAGCAGTTCTTC. Amino acid sequence: CASSPNQHNEQFF.

The chain carries TRBV15 and TRBJ2-1; perhaps TRBD2 as D (6 bases). The CDR3 totals 14 residues. CDR1 is LNHNV and CDR2 is YYDKDF in the germline V gene (reference sequence). V lost 5 bases, J lost 3 bases, and 11 bases lay in between. CDR3 sequence (DNA): TGTGCCACCAGCGGTCGGGGGAGCTACAATGAGCAGTTCTTC. It is translated as CATSGRGSYNEQFF.

The J gene is TRBJ2-1, the V gene TRBV19; 11 positions agree with TRBD2. J gave up 1 base and V 10 bases, and 6 bases lay outside the gene matches. CDR1 and CDR2 (germline): LNHDA, SQIVND (reference sequence). This CDR3 contains 15 residues. The CDR3 spells CATRGTSGSYNEQFF. CDR3 nucleotides: TGTGCCACCCGAGGGACTAGCGGTTCCTACAATGAGCAGTTCTTC.

This chain joins TRBV9 and TRBJ2-5, with TRBD1 matching over 8 bases. The CDR3 totals 15 residues. Germline V gene data show CDR1 as SGDLS and CDR2 as YYNGEE. V lost 4 bases and J lost 5; bases outside the gene matches: 10. CDR3 nucleotides: TGTGCCAGCAGCCGCGGACAGGGCGTAGGGGAGACCCAGTACTTC. Translating it yields CASSRGQGVGETQYF.

A few counts support this clone. The chain has TRBV18 and TRBJ1-2; 7 bases match TRBD1. V gave up 1 base and J gave up 4 bases; unmatched junction bases: 15. This CDR3 has 18 residues. Germline-derived CDR1 and CDR2 are KGHSH and LQKENI. CDR3 protein: CASSPRDKGGRGIYGYTF. In DNA, the CDR3 is TGTGCCAGCTCACCACGGGATAAAGGGGGCCGAGGAATCTATGGCTACACCTTC. Based on the CDR3 plus reference TRBV18 and TRBJ1-2, the full variable domain is NAGVMQNPRHLVRRRGQEARLRCSPMKGHSHVYWYRQLPEEGLKFMVYLQKENIIDESGMPKERFSAEFPKEGPSILRIQQVVRGDSAAYFCASSPRDKGGRGIYGYTFGSGTRLTVV.

V is TRBV4-2 and J is TRBJ2-2; the match to TRBD2 covers 7 bases. Germline loops: CDR1 LGHNA, CDR2 YNFKEQ. The CDR3 sequence is 15 residues long. V lost 2 bases to trimming and J lost 3 bases; unmatched junction nucleotides: 3. The CDR3 DNA follows: TGTGCCAGCAGCCAACGCAGCGGGGACACCGGGGAGCTGTTTTTT. It specifies CASSQRSGDTGELFF.

This chain links TRBV7-8 with TRBJ2-3; a weak D match, TRBD2 (6 bases). The CDR3 runs 14 residues. The germline V and J ends were trimmed by 8 bases and 1 base, with 13 bases remaining between them. Germline V gene lookup returns CDR1 SGHVS and CDR2 FQNEAQ. The CDR3: CASREGGRTDTQYF. The DNA of the CDR3 is TGTGCCAGCCGAGAGGGAGGCCGCACAGATACGCAGTATTTT.

The chain links TRBV6-1 to TRBJ1-2; the D gene is possibly TRBD1 (6 bases). The CDR3 spans 15 residues. The ends were cut back, 2 bases at V and 3 bases at J, with 13 bases in the middle. Germline CDR1 and CDR2: MNHNS and SASEGT. CDR3 residues: CASSERVRGDYGYTF. The CDR3 coding sequence is TGTGCCAGCAGTGAACGGGTCAGGGGTGACTATGGCTACACCTTC.

The V and J genes are TRBV6-5 and TRBJ1-4; no firm D call. CDR3 size: 16 residues. Germline loops: CDR1 MNHEY, CDR2 SVGAGI. V was shortened by 2 bases and J by 4 bases, with 14 bases between the two germline ends. CDR3 nucleotides: TGTGCCAGCAGTTACGGAGGTGGCGGAGATAATGAAAAACTGTTTTTT. Translation gives CASSYGGGGDNEKLFF.

This clone was seen more than once but under ten times. The chain uses TRBV19 and TRBJ2-2, with unresolved D. CDR3 length equals 14 residues. The V and J ends lost 3 bases and 2 bases respectively, with 7 bases between them. Germline CDR1 is LNHDA and CDR2 is SQIVND (reference sequence). The CDR3 sequence is CASSIYLNTGELFF. As DNA, the CDR3 is TGTGCCAGTAGTATCTACCTAAACACCGGGGAGCTGTTTTTT.

This rearrangement joins TRBV5-1 to TRBJ2-3, with 7 bases matching TRBD1. Unmatched junction bases numbered 2, after V lost 0 bases and J lost 4 bases. The CDR3 has 14 amino acids. Germline values: CDR1 SGHRS, CDR2 YFSETQ. The chain's CDR3 is CASSLEQGSDTQYF. CDR3 bases: TGCGCCAGCAGCTTGGAACAGGGGTCAGATACGCAGTATTTT.

The chain links TRBV27 to TRBJ1-5; D uncertain. The germline V gene has CDR1 MNHEY and CDR2 SMNVEV (reference sequence). The CDR3 covers 16 residues. V lost 1 base and J lost 2, with 12 bases in between. CDR3 nucleotides: TGTGCCAGCAGTTTATTGTCCGGAGACGGCAATCAGCCCCAGCATTTT. This codes for CASSLLSGDGNQPQHF.